This T cell receptor beta chain is drawn from a study of blood T cells in healthy people across ages. Study-level background: About one barcoded beta molecule per two T cells was captured by template switching. General study results and limits: A strong correlation was seen between TCR beta diversity and naive T cell percentage. Roughly linear age-related decline in beta diversity appeared, significant by age 40.

This CDR3 has 13 residues. Germline loops: CDR1 DFQATT, CDR2 SNEGSKA (reference sequence). V lost 6 bases and J lost 6; bases outside the gene matches: 9. Details on this clonotype: The antigen remains unidentified.

Isolation per sample recovered at least 7 million PBMCs. It was with a sample-barcoded 5' primer and a J-beta primer mix that a second PCR of roughly 7 to 12 cycles was run. From the 5' RACE reads, TCRdb called clonotypes with MiXCR, one entry per CDR3 protein. In the table there are about 320,000 distinct CDR3 sequences, 25% to 30% of which are singletons. The chain combines TRBV20-1 with TRBJ1-2; TRBD1 matches at 8 bases. Sequencing input: blood. The sequence derives from a woman between 65 and 79 years old in good health. The CDR3 DNA reads TGCAGTGCCTTCGACAGGGGAAAGGATGGCTACACCTTC. It yields the protein CSAFDRGKDGYTF.